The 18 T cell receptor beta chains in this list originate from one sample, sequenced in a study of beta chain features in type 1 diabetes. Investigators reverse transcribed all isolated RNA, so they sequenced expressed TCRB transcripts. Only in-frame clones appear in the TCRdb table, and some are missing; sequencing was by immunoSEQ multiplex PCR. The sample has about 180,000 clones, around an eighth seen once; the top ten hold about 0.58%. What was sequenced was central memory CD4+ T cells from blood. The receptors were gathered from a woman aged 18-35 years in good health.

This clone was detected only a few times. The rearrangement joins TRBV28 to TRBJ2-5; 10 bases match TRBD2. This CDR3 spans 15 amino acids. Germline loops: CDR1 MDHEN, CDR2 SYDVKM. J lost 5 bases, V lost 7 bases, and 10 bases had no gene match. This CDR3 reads CASTLSGRAHETQYF. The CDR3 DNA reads TGTGCCAGCACTCTGAGCGGGAGGGCCCATGAGACCCAGTACTTC.

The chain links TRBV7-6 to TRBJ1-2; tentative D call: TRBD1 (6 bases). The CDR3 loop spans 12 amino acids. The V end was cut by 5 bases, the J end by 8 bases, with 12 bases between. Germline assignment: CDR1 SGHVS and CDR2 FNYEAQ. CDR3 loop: CASSPRQEGYTF. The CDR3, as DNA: TGTGCCAGCAGCCCCCGACAGGAGGGCTACACCTTC.

Here the CDR3 DNA reads TGTGCCAGCAGTTCGACTAGCGCAAGCGAGCAGTACTTC. Its translation is CASSSTSASEQYF. This chain joins TRBV7-3 and TRBJ2-7, with TRBD2 matching 8 bases. The length of the CDR3 is 13 residues. V trimming: 6 bases; J trimming: 6 bases; junction bases outside the gene matches: 7. Germline assignment: CDR1 SGHTA and CDR2 FQGTGA.

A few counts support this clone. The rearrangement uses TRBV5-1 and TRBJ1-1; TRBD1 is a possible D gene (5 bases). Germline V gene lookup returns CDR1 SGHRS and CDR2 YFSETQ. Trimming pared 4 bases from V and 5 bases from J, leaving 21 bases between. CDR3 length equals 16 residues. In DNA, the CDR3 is TGCGCCAGCAGCGCGCGTTCGCAGACAGTAACAACTGAAGCTTTCTTT. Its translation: CASSARSQTVTTEAFF.

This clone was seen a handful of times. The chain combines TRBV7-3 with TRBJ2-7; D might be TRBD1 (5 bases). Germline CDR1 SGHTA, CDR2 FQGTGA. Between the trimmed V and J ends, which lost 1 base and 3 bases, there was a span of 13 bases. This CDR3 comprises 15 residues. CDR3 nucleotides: TGTGCCAGCAGCTTAAATCCAGGGCGGCACTACGAGCAGTACTTC. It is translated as CASSLNPGRHYEQYF.

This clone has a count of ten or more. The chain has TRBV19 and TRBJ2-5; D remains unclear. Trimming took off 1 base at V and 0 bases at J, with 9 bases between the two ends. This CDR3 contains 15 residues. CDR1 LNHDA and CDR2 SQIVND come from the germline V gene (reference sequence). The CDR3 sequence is CASSIAARYQETQYF. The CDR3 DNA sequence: TGTGCCAGTAGTATAGCAGCGCGATACCAAGAGACCCAGTACTTC.

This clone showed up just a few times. As DNA, the CDR3 is TGTGCCAGCAGCGTAGTGCCTAGCGGAAGCACAGATACGCAGTATTTT. The encoded protein is CASSVVPSGSTDTQYF. The chain recombines TRBV9 with TRBJ2-3, with TRBD2 matching 7 bases. J lost 0 bases, V lost 0 bases, and 4 bases had no gene match. Germline V gives CDR1 SGDLS, CDR2 YYNGEE. The CDR3 runs 16 residues. The whole variable domain, remainder taken from reference TRBV9 and TRBJ2-3, is DSGVTQTPKHLITATGQRVTLRCSPRSGDLSVYWYQQSLDQGLQFLIQYYNGEERAKGNILERFSAQQFPDLHSELNLSSLELGDSALYFCASSVVPSGSTDTQYFGPGTRLTVL.

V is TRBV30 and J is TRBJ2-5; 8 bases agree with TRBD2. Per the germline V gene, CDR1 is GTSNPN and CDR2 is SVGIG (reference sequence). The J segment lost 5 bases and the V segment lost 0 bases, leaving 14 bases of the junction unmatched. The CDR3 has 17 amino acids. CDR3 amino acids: CAWSVGLAGDRGETQYF. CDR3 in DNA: TGTGCCTGGAGTGTAGGGCTAGCGGGCGACCGCGGCGAGACCCAGTACTTC.

The CDR3 sequence is CASSGTGVQPQHF. The CDR3 DNA reads as TGTGCCAGCAGTGGGACAGGGGTTCAGCCCCAGCATTTT. The chain is built from TRBV7-2 and TRBJ1-5, with 10 bases matching TRBD1. The trim removed 6 bases at V and 6 bases at J, leaving 2 bases unmatched. This CDR3 has 13 amino acids. Germline V gene lookup returns CDR1 SGHTA and CDR2 FQGNSA.

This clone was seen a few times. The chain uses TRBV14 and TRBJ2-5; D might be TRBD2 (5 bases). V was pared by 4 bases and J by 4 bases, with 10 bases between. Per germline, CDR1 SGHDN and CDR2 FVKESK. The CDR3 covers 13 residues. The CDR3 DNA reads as TGTGCCAGCAGCCCGAGGGTTGGAGAGACCCAGTACTTC. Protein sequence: CASSPRVGETQYF.

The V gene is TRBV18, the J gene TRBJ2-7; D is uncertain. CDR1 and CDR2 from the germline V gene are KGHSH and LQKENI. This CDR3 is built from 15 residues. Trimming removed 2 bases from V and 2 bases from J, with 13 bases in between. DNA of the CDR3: TGTGCCAGCTCACCAAGCCAGGAAACCGCCTACGAGCAGTACTTC. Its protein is CASSPSQETAYEQYF.

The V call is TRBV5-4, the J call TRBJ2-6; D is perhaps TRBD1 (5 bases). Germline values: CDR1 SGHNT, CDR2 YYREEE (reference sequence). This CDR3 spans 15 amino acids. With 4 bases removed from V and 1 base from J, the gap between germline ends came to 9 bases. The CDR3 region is CASSLSGSGANVLTF. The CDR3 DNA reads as TGTGCCAGCAGCCTCTCAGGGTCTGGGGCCAACGTCCTGACTTTC.

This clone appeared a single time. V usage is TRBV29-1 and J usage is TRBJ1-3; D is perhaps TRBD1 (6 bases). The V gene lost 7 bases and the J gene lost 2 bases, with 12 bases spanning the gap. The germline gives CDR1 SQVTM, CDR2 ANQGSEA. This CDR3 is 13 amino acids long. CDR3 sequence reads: CSAKGQTGNTIYF. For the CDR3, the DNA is TGCAGCGCCAAGGGACAAACTGGAAACACCATATATTTT.

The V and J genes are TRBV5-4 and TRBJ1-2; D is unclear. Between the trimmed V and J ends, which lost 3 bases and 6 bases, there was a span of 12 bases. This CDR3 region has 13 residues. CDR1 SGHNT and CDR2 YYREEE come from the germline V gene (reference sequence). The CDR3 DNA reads TGTGCCAGCAGCTCTCATCACGGGAATGGCTACACCTTC. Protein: CASSSHHGNGYTF.

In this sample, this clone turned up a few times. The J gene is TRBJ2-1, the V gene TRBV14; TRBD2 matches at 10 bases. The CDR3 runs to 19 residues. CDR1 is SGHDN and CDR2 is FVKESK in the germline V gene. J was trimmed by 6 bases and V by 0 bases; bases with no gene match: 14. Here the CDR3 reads CASSQDRGGLARGLNEQFF. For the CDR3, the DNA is TGTGCCAGCAGCCAAGATCGAGGGGGACTAGCGCGAGGCCTCAATGAGCAGTTCTTC.

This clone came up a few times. The CDR3 reads CASRTGTSVYEQYF. CDR3 in DNA: TGTGCCAGCAGAACCGGGACTAGCGTTTACGAGCAGTACTTC. The chain recombines TRBV7-2 with TRBJ2-7, with 10 bases lining up with TRBD2. Unmatched junction bases numbered 6, after V lost 6 bases and J lost 4 bases. Germline CDR1 is SGHTA and CDR2 is FQGNSA. The CDR3 loop spans 14 amino acids.

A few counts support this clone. CDR3 nucleotide sequence: TGTGCCAGCAGTTACTGGGGCGGGAAAGAGACCCAGTACTTC. Encoded protein: CASSYWGGKETQYF. The chain has TRBV6-5 and TRBJ2-5; maybe TRBD2 (6 bases). CDR1 MNHEY and CDR2 SVGAGI come from the germline V gene. The CDR3 extends over 14 amino acids. Trimming removed 1 base at V and 3 bases at J, with 9 bases between.

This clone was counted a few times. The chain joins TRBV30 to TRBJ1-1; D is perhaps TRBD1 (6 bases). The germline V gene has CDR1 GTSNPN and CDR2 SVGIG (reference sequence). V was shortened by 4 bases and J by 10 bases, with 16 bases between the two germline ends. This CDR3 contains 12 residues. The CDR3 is CAWKLQGTGAFF. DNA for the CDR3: TGTGCCTGGAAACTCCAGGGGACCGGAGCTTTCTTT.